This TCR beta chain originates from a study of CD8+ T cells in alopecia areata. Treatment defined: oral pan-JAK inhibitor, 5-10 mg twice daily. PBMC-derived CD4+ and CD8+ T cells were sorted. This CDR3 region has 15 residues. Germline V gives CDR1 LNHDA, CDR2 SQIVND (reference sequence). J gave up 5 bases and V 3 bases, and 2 bases lay outside the gene matches. TCR sequencing used cDNA made by reverse transcription of extracted RNA. TCRdb's table, derived via immunoSEQ multiplex PCR, lists solely in-frame clones and lacks some. The sample has around 86,000 clones, more than 65% seen once. Notes on the study in general: In lesional scalp, particularly from alopecia totalis/universalis, clonality was higher than in normal scalp.

In regard to this clone: The antigen is undetermined.

The clonotype was recovered from a human donor with alopecia areata. The gene calls are TRBV19 and TRBJ2-1, with 12 bases aligning to TRBD2. This sample comprised CD8+ T cells sorted from blood, obtained at roughly week 45, from a patient treated with tofacitinib. CDR3 DNA: TGTGCCAGTAGTATTACTAGCGGGGGGAACAATGAGCAGTTCTTC. Protein sequence: CASSITSGGNNEQFF. Full variable domain (remainder filled in from reference TRBV19 and TRBJ2-1): DGGITQSPKYLFRKEGQNVTLSCEQNLNHDAMYWYRQDPGQGLRLIYYSQIVNDFQKGDIAEGYSVSREKKESFPLTVTSAQKNPTAFYLCASSITSGGNNEQFFGPGTRLTVL.